Listed below are T cell receptor beta chains from one sample, sequenced in a study of cytomegalovirus exposure and HLA in healthy donors. Here immunoSEQ multiplex PCR was the method, and the copy in TCRdb shows in-frame clones only, minus some. The sample consists of 150,000 to 160,000 clones, around 84% of them appearing once. The sequenced sample consisted of PBMCs. The receptors come from a human donor in good health. Both conserved end residues are part of each CDR3. A D gene is named only where the DNA matches it firmly. Clone size is stated in some rows and not others, as once, few, many or a class when expanded.

>NA|TRBV2|13|TRBD1|TRBJ1-5
TGTGCCAGCTACAGGGGGCCGAATCAGCCCCAGCATTTT
CASYRGPNQPQHF
>many|TRBV7-8|17|NA|TRBJ2-7
TGTGCCAGCAGCTCCTATGGGGGCACAGGGTCGGCCTACGAGCAGTACTTC
CASSSYGGTGSAYEQYF
>NA|TRBV4-1|16|TRBD2|TRBJ2-1
TGCGCCAGCAGCCAAGATGAACTAGCGGGGGGAAGGGAGCAGTTCTTC
CASSQDELAGGREQFF
>NA|TRBV5-1|15|TRBD1|TRBJ2-1
TGCGCCAGCAGCTTAAGGGACAGGGTTTACAATGAGCAGTTCTTC
CASSLRDRVYNEQFF
>NA|TRBV6-5|12|NA|TRBJ1-1
TGTGCCAGCAGTAGCCAGGGGTTTCGGGCTTTCTTT
CASSSQGFRAFF
>NA|TRBV4-1|14|NA|TRBJ1-1
TGCGCCAGCAGCCGCCGACAGGTGAACACTGAAGCTTTCTTT
CASSRRQVNTEAFF
>NA|TRBV27|13|NA|TRBJ1-5
TGTGCCAGCACGGACAGAATCAATCAGCCCCAGCATTTT
CASTDRINQPQHF
>NA|TRBV7-2|16|NA|TRBJ1-1
TGTGCCAGCAGCCCACGGGGAATGGGGGGTGCCACTGAAGCTTTCTTT
CASSPRGMGGATEAFF
>NA|TRBV27|15|TRBD2|TRBJ2-1
TGTGCCAGCAGTCTCGAGGGGAGGGCCCACAATGAGCAGTTCTTC
CASSLEGRAHNEQFF
>NA|TRBV19|14|NA|TRBJ2-7
TGTGCCAGTAGTTCTCGGAACAGGGGGGGCGAGCAGTACTTC
CASSSRNRGGEQYF
>NA|TRBV6-1|16|NA|TRBJ2-7
TGTGCCAGCAGTGAAGGGGCTAGCCGCGTGGGGTACGAGCAGTACTTC
CASSEGASRVGYEQYF
>NA|TRBV6-5|13|NA|TRBJ1-1
TGTGCCAGCAGTTTCGAGGGGGACACTGAAGCTTTCTTT
CASSFEGDTEAFF
>once|TRBV2|14|NA|TRBJ2-7
TGTGCCAGCAGCGCAGGTTATGCGTCCTACGAGCAGTACTTC
CASSAGYASYEQYF
>NA|TRBV30|16|TRBD2|TRBJ2-2
TGTGCCTGGAGTCTTTTAAGGACTAGCGGTCCCGGGGAGCTGTTTTTT
CAWSLLRTSGPGELFF
>NA|TRBV28|14|NA|TRBJ2-3
TGTGCCAGCAGTTTAGGGGCGATCACAGATACGCAGTATTTT
CASSLGAITDTQYF
>NA|TRBV18|15|TRBD1|TRBJ1-1
TGTGCCAGCTCACGACGGACAGGGCGGAACACTGAAGCTTTCTTT
CASSRRTGRNTEAFF
>NA|TRBV13|12|NA|TRBJ1-5
TGTGCCAGCAGTCAGGGGACTCAGCCCCAGCATTTT
CASSQGTQPQHF
>once|TRBV18|16|NA|TRBJ2-7
TGTGCCAGCTCACTTTTCGGGGTTGGCAGGGGTTTAGAGCAGTACTTC
CASSLFGVGRGLEQYF
>NA|TRBV5-4|14|NA|TRBJ2-5
TGTGCCAGCAGCACCGAGGCGGGGAAAGAGACCCAGTACTTC
CASSTEAGKETQYF
>NA|TRBV5-4|14|NA|TRBJ1-1
TGTGCCAGCAGCTTGGAATGGGGCGGCACTGAAGCTTTCTTT
CASSLEWGGTEAFF
>NA|TRBV7-9|18|TRBD1|TRBJ2-7
TGTGCCAGCAGCCCCATAAGTCCAGGGGGCGATATGACCTACGAGCAGTACTTC
CASSPISPGGDMTYEQYF
>NA|TRBV10-1|14|NA|TRBJ2-5
TGCGCCAGCAGTGAGTCCGGGACTCTAAGGACGCAGTACTTC
CASSESGTLRTQYF
>NA|TRBV6-4|14|NA|TRBJ2-2
TGTGCCAGCAGTTACAGGGCGAACACCGGGGAGCTGTTTTTT
CASSYRANTGELFF
>once|TRBV27|13|NA|TRBJ2-7
TGTGCCAGCAGTTATGGACAGACCTACGAGCAGTACTTC
CASSYGQTYEQYF
>NA|TRBV6-1|17|TRBD1|TRBJ1-2
TGTGCCAGCAGTGGAGATTCCCCGGGACAGATTAACTATGGCTACACCTTC
CASSGDSPGQINYGYTF
>once|TRBV5-1|16|TRBD1|TRBJ2-3
TGCGCCAGCAGCTTGGGGACAGGGGTGGGCACAGATACGCAGTATTTT
CASSLGTGVGTDTQYF
>once|TRBV28|14|NA|TRBJ2-2
TGTGCCAGCTACCCGGGACAAAGCCCCGGAGAGCTGTTTTTT
CASYPGQSPGELFF
>NA|TRBV15|19|NA|TRBJ1-5
TGTGCCACCAGCAGAGATAGGGAGGGGCGGGGGTATAGCAATCAGCCCCAGCATTTT
CATSRDREGRGYSNQPQHF
>few|TRBV7-9|15|TRBD2|TRBJ2-1
TGTGCCAGCAGCGCACTAGCGGGAGGGTACAATGAGCAGTTCTTC
CASSALAGGYNEQFF
>NA|TRBV2|14|NA|TRBJ1-5
TGTGCCAGCAAGATCGACAGGTCCGAGTGGCCCCAGCATTTT
CASKIDRSEWPQHF
>NA|TRBV2|13|TRBD2|TRBJ2-7
TGTGCCAGCAGGTGGACTAGAAATGGCGAGCAGTACTTC
CASRWTRNGEQYF
>NA|TRBV2|15|TRBD2|TRBJ2-1
TGTGCCAGCAGCGAAGCGGGAGTTCTCTACAATGAGCAGTTCTTC
CASSEAGVLYNEQFF
>NA|TRBV7-2|15|NA|TRBJ1-6
TGTGCCAGCAGCCTCGGGGTCGGAACTAATTCACCCCTCCACTTT
CASSLGVGTNSPLHF
>NA|TRBV5-1|14|TRBD2|TRBJ2-5
TGCGCCAGCAGCTTGGCTAGCGGCCAAGAGACCCAGTACTTC
CASSLASGQETQYF
>NA|TRBV5-5|12|NA|TRBJ2-7
TGTGCCAGCAGCTTTTCAGTTCTCGAGCAGTACTTC
CASSFSVLEQYF
>once|TRBV4-1|19|TRBD1|TRBJ2-2
TGCGCCAGCAGCCAAGGGGCGACCTACTACAGGGGCTACAACGGGGAGCTGTTTTTT
CASSQGATYYRGYNGELFF
>NA|TRBV15|16|TRBD2|TRBJ2-1
TGTGCCACCAGCAGACCAGGGACTAGCGGGTCTTATGAGCAGTTCTTC
CATSRPGTSGSYEQFF
>NA|TRBV5-1|16|NA|TRBJ2-4
TGCGCCAGCAGCTTAGGTTTTGGCCAGGGGAAAAACATTCAGTACTTC
CASSLGFGQGKNIQYF
>NA|TRBV7-6|14|TRBD1|TRBJ2-7
TGTGCCAGCAGCTTGGGACAGGGATACTACGAGCAGTACTTC
CASSLGQGYYEQYF
>NA|TRBV29-1|14|TRBD1|TRBJ1-1
TGCAGCGTTCTAAAGGACAGGGCGAACACTGAAGCTTTCTTT
CSVLKDRANTEAFF
>NA|TRBV27|15|NA|TRBJ2-7
TGTGCCAGCAGTCCAACGTGGGACACTGATTACGAGCAGTACTTC
CASSPTWDTDYEQYF
>NA|TRBV5-1|14|NA|TRBJ1-1
TGCGCCAGCAGCTTGGACGGAGCGAACACTGAAGCTTTCTTT
CASSLDGANTEAFF
>NA|TRBV19|15|TRBD1|TRBJ1-2
TGTGCCAGTAGTATACCCGGGACAGGCTACTATGGCTACACCTTC
CASSIPGTGYYGYTF
>NA|TRBV7-9|17|TRBD2|TRBJ2-2
TGTGCCAGCAGCTTTAAGAGCGGGGGGCACGACACCGGGGAGCTGTTTTTT
CASSFKSGGHDTGELFF
>NA|TRBV19|15|TRBD2|TRBJ2-3
TGTGCCAGTAGTACCGGACTAGCGGGAAGAGATACGCAGTATTTT
CASSTGLAGRDTQYF
>few|TRBV27|12|NA|TRBJ2-7
TGTGCCACCGGACGGGATTCCTACGAGCAGTACTTC
CATGRDSYEQYF
>NA|TRBV5-5|14|NA|TRBJ1-2
TGTGCCAGCAGCTCCCTAGTGTCCGCATATGGCTACACCTTC
CASSSLVSAYGYTF
>once|TRBV6-1|12|NA|TRBJ1-5
TGTGCCAGCACAGTGGGGGGGTGGCCCCAGCATTTT
CASTVGGWPQHF
>NA|TRBV5-1|14|NA|TRBJ2-3
TGCGCCAGCAGCCCCGCAGGGTTACCAGATACGCAGTATTTT
CASSPAGLPDTQYF
>NA|TRBV19|11|NA|TRBJ1-2
TGTGCCAGTAATGAGGGAATTGGCTACACCTTC
CASNEGIGYTF
>NA|TRBV18|13|NA|TRBJ1-1
TGTGCCAGCTCAAAGGGGAGGGACACTGAAGCTTTCTTT
CASSKGRDTEAFF